The TCR beta chain described here comes from a study of radiation and T cells in renal cell carcinoma. Overall study results and limits: Pretreatment tumor biopsies were lacking, so baseline clonotypes are unknown. Top tumor clonotypes rose in blood 2 weeks post-radiation, then contracted.

On this clone itself: What it binds is not known.

Time point meaning: blood 4 weeks post-SBRT, at nephrectomy. Indicated treatment: 15 Gy SBRT to primary tumor, nephrectomy 4 weeks later. Serial blood draws occurred at baseline and 2 and 4 weeks post-SBRT. The tumor was a clear cell renal cell carcinoma. Sequenced by immunoSEQ multiplex PCR; TCRdb stores in-frame clones only, minus some. The sample has some 30,000 clones, around 85% seen once. This CDR3 contains 17 residues. Germline loops: CDR1 SQVTM, CDR2 ANQGSEA. The V and J ends lost 4 bases and 4 bases respectively, with 25 bases between them. V is TRBV29-1 and J is TRBJ1-1, with D maybe TRBD1 (5 bases). The clonotype was recovered from a man in his 60s with renal cell carcinoma. The sequencing here drew on blood, taken from a patient whose treatment included radiotherapy and nephrectomy. The CDR3 nucleotides read TGCAGCGTTGGAAAAGCCCTATATTCAGGGAAGGGCACTGAAGCTTTCTTT. This codes for CSVGKALYSGKGTEAFF.